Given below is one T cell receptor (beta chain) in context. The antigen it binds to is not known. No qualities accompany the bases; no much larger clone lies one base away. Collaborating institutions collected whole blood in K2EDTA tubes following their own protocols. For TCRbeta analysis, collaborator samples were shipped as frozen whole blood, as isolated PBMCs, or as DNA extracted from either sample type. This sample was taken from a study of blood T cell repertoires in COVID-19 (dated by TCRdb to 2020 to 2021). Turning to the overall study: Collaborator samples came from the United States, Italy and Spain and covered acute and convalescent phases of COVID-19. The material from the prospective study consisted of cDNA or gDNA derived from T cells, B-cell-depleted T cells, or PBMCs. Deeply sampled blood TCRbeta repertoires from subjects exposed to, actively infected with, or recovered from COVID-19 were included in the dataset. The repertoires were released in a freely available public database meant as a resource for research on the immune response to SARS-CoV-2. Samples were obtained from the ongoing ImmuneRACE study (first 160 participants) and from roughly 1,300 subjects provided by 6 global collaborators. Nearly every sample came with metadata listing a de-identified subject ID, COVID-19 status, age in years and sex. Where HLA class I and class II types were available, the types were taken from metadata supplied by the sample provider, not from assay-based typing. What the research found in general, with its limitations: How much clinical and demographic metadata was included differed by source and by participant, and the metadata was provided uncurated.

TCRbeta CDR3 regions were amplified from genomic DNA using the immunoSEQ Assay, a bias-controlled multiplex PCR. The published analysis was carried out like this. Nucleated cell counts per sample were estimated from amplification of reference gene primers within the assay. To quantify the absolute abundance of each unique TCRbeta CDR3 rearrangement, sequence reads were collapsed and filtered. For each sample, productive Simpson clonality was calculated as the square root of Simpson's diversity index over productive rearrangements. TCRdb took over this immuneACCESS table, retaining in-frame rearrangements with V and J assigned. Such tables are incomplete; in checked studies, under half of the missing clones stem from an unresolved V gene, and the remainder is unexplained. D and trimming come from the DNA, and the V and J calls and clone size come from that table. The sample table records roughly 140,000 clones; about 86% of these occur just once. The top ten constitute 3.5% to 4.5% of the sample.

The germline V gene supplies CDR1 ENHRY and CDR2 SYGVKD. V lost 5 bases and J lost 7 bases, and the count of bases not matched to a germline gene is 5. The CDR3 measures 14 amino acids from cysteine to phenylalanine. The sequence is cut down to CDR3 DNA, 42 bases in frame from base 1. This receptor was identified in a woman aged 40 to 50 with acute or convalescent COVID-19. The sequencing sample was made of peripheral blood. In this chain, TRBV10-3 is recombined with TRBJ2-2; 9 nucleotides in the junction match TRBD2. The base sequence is TGTGCCATCAGTCGGACTAGCGAGGTCGGGGAGCTGTTTTTT. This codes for CAISRTSEVGELFF.